The 6 T cell receptor beta chains below all came from one sample that was sequenced in a study of cytomegalovirus exposure and HLA in healthy donors. PCR was performed using 60 Vbeta and 13 Jbeta primers. Method: immunoSEQ multiplex PCR; TCRdb's copy keeps in-frame clones and lacks some. Of about 160,000 clones listed, around 77% are singletons. The sequenced sample consisted of PBMCs. The receptors originated from a man in his fifties or sixties in good health and CMV-seronegative.

The V and J genes are TRBV7-2 and TRBJ2-5; 9 bases map to TRBD1. The V and J ends lost 3 bases and 5 bases, in that order; junction bases with no gene match: 7. The CDR3 is 15 amino acids. Germline CDR1 is SGHTA and CDR2 is FQGNSA. This chain's CDR3 is CASSFDRGGLETQYF. For the CDR3, the DNA is TGTGCCAGCAGCTTCGACAGGGGGGGGCTGGAGACCCAGTACTTC.

The chain recombines TRBV7-3 with TRBJ2-1, with 9 nucleotides matching TRBD2. V was pared by 0 bases and J by 7 bases, with 4 bases of the junction left unmatched. CDR3 length equals 15 residues. CDR1 is SGHTA and CDR2 is FQGTGA in the germline V gene. In nucleotides, the CDR3 is TGTGCCAGCAGCTTAACGGCGGGGGGGCCTAATGAGCAGTTCTTC. As protein: CASSLTAGGPNEQFF.

This clone was counted a few times. The rearrangement links TRBV19 to TRBJ2-1; 9 nucleotides agree with TRBD1. Germline V gives CDR1 LNHDA, CDR2 SQIVND (reference sequence). The trim removed 5 bases at V and 9 bases at J, leaving 17 bases unmatched. The CDR3 totals 17 residues. CDR3 sequence reads: CASSSYAPGQGDGEQFF. The CDR3 DNA sequence: TGTGCCAGTAGTTCCTATGCTCCGGGACAGGGAGACGGTGAGCAGTTCTTC.

The CDR3 sequence: CASSFPGTYEQYF. The CDR3 region has the DNA TGTGCCAGCAGTTTTCCAGGGACCTACGAGCAGTACTTC. This sequence joins TRBV27 and TRBJ2-7; tentatively, D is TRBD1 (5 bases). The germline CDR1 and CDR2 sequences are MNHEY and SMNVEV (reference sequence). V was trimmed by 3 bases and J by 2 bases, leaving 8 bases between them. The CDR3 runs 13 residues.

The genes are TRBV28 and TRBJ1-2, with 11 bases identical to TRBD1. Germline V gene data show CDR1 as MDHEN and CDR2 as SYDVKM. This CDR3 spans 15 amino acids. V lost 3 bases, J lost 7 bases, and 7 bases stayed unmatched. CDR3 protein: CASSFLGQGEVGYTF. The CDR3 region has the DNA TGTGCCAGCAGTTTCTTGGGACAGGGGGAAGTTGGCTACACCTTC.

The chain has TRBV6-6 and TRBJ1-2; D is ambiguous. Trimming took 0 bases from V and 3 from J, leaving 2 bases between them. CDR1 MNHNY and CDR2 SVGAGI come from the germline V gene (reference sequence). The CDR3 contains 12 residues. The CDR3 is CASSYSDYGYTF. The DNA of the CDR3 is TGTGCCAGCAGTTACTCCGACTATGGCTACACCTTC.